The rows below give T cell receptor beta chains drawn from one sample of a study of T cell responses to AZD1222 COVID-19 vaccine. The repertoire was sequenced with immunoSEQ multiplex PCR; TCRdb's copy has only in-frame clones and lacks some. The table shows about 120,000 clones, with 85% to 90% occurring only once. This specimen consisted of peripheral blood, obtained on day 0 of AZD1222 vaccination. The receptor source for this set is an adult in good health. The CDR3 runs from the conserved cysteine through the conserved F or W. A D gene is named only where the DNA matches it firmly. Size values are once, few and many counts, or a class for expanded clones, and some rows have none.

NA TRBJ2-6 TRBV7-2 NA CASSPSLASGANVLTF TGTGCCAGCAGCCCCTCTCTCGCCTCTGGGGCCAACGTCCTGACTTTC
NA TRBJ1-3 TRBV6-2/TRBV6-3 NA CASSETDPGSGNTIYF TGTGCCAGCAGTGAGACAGACCCCGGCTCTGGAAACACCATATATTTT
NA TRBJ1-2 TRBV20-1 NA CSAIEGTYGYTF TGCAGTGCTATTGAGGGGACCTATGGCTACACCTTC
NA TRBJ1-5 TRBV6-4 TRBD1 CASSGGQSSNQPQHF TGTGCCAGCAGTGGGGGACAGAGTAGCAATCAGCCCCAGCATTTT
NA TRBJ2-2 TRBV11-2 NA CASSSHLGVTGELFF TGTGCCAGCAGCTCCCACTTGGGGGTTACCGGGGAGCTGTTTTTT
NA TRBJ2-1 TRBV7-3 TRBD2 CASSLIGRANEQFF TGTGCCAGCAGCTTAATTGGGAGGGCTAATGAGCAGTTCTTC
NA TRBJ1-2 TRBV24-1 TRBD1 CATSAPTGSGYTF TGTGCCACCAGTGCTCCGACAGGGAGTGGCTACACCTTC
once TRBJ2-7 TRBV28 NA CASSLGVPYEQYF TGTGCCAGCAGTTTGGGGGTACCCTACGAGCAGTACTTC
NA TRBJ1-5 TRBV6-2/TRBV6-3 NA CASSGDIGGGNQPQHF TGTGCCAGCAGTGGCGACATTGGGGGGGGAAATCAGCCCCAGCATTTT
NA TRBJ2-1 TRBV7-2 NA CASSLDFAGNEQFF TGTGCCAGCAGCTTAGACTTTGCTGGGAATGAGCAGTTCTTC
NA TRBJ2-2 TRBV5-1 NA CASQLGSDTGELFF TGCGCCAGCCAGCTTGGGTCAGACACCGGGGAGCTGTTTTTT
NA TRBJ2-5 TRBV7-9 TRBD2 CASSSGLAVQETQYF TGTGCCAGCAGCTCGGGACTAGCAGTCCAAGAGACCCAGTACTTC
NA TRBJ1-5 TRBV21-1 NA CASPTDEGPHDQPQHF TGTGCCAGCCCAACAGACGAGGGGCCCCATGATCAGCCCCAGCATTTT
once TRBJ1-4 TRBV7-6 TRBD1 CASSPRDRLKKLFF TGTGCCAGCAGCCCCCGGGACAGACTTAAAAAACTGTTTTTT
NA TRBJ1-6 TRBV25-1 NA CASSLGQKRDNSPLHF TGTGCCAGCTCTTTGGGGCAAAAGAGGGATAATTCACCCCTCCACTTT
NA TRBJ2-1 TRBV27 TRBD2 CASSYGTSGSNEQFF TGTGCCAGCAGTTACGGGACTAGCGGGAGTAATGAGCAGTTCTTC
NA TRBJ2-3 TRBV6-2/TRBV6-3 TRBD2 CASSYVLAGTLTDTQYF TGTGCCAGCAGTTACGTTCTAGCGGGGACCCTCACAGATACGCAGTATTTT